This TCR beta chain derives from a study of blood T cell repertoires in COVID-19. Study-level information: Both acute and convalescent COVID-19 samples were obtained from the United States, Italy and Spain. The analysed material was cDNA or gDNA that came from T cells, B-cell-depleted T cells, or PBMCs.

In the authors' workflow: It was from reference gene primer amplification that nucleated cell counts were estimated. Method: immunoSEQ multiplex PCR; TCRdb's copy keeps in-frame clones and lacks some. V and J calls and clone size are those listed in that table; D and trimming were worked out from the DNA. The sample carries about 150,000 clones, around 74% recorded once. Germline CDR1 and CDR2: DFQATT and SNEGSKA (reference sequence). V dropped 4 bases and J dropped 11; count of bases not matched to a gene: 7. The CDR3 contains 11 residues. The sequenced sample was peripheral blood. The clonotype originates from a woman older than 75 with acute or convalescent COVID-19. The chain has TRBV20-1 and TRBJ1-2; TRBD1 matches at 7 bases. The CDR3 sequence is CSATRDSPYTF. The CDR3 DNA follows: TGCAGTGCTACCCGGGACAGCCCATACACCTTC.